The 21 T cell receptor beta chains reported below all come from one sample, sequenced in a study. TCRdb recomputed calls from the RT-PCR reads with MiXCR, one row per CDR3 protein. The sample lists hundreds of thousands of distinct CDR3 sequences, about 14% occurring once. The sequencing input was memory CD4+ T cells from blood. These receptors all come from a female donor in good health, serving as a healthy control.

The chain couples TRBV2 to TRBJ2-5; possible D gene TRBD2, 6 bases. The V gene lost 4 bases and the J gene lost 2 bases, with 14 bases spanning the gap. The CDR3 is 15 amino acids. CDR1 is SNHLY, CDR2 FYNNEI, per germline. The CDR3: CASSAGGTPQETQYF. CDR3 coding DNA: TGTGCCAGCAGTGCGGGCGGGACCCCGCAAGAGACCCAGTACTTC.

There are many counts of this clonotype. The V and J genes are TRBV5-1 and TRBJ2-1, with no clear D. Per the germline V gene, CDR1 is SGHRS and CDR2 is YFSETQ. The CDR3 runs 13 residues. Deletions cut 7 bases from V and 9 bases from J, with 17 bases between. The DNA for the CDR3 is TGCGCCAGCGACGGGCTTCATGGTGGTGAGCAGTTCTTC. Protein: CASDGLHGGEQFF.

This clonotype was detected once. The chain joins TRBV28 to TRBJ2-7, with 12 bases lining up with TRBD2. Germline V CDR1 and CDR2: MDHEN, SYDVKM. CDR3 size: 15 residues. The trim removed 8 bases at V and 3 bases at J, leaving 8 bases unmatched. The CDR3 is CASVTSGRTDYEQYF. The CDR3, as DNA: TGTGCCAGCGTCACTAGCGGGAGGACAGACTACGAGCAGTACTTC.

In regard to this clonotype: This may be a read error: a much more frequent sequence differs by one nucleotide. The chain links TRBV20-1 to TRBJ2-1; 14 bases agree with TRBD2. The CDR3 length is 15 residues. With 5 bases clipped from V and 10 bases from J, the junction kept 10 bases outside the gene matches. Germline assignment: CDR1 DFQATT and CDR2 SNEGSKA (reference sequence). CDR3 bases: TGCAGTGCTCCCCTGACTAGCGGGAGGGCCTACGAGCAGTTCTTC. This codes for CSAPLTSGRAYEQFF.

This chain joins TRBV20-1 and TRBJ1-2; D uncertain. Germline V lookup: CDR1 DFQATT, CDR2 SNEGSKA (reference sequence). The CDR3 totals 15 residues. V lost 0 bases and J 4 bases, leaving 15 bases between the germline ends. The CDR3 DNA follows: TGCAGTGCTAGAGACCAGGATGCGTGGACCTATGGCTACACCTTC. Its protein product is CSARDQDAWTYGYTF.

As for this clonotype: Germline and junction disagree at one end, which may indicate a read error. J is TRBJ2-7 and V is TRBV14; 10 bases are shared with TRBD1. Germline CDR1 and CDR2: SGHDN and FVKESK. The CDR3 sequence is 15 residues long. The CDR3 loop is CANSLDRGDSYEQYF. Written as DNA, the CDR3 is TGTGCCAACAGCCTGGACAGGGGGGACTCCTACGAGCAGTACTTC.

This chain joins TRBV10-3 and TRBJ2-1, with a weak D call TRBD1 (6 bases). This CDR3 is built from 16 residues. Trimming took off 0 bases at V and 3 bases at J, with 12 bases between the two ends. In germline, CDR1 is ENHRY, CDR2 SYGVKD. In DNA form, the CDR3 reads TGTGCCATCAGTGAGTCAACAGGGCCGTACTACAATGAGCAGTTCTTC. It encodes CAISESTGPYYNEQFF.

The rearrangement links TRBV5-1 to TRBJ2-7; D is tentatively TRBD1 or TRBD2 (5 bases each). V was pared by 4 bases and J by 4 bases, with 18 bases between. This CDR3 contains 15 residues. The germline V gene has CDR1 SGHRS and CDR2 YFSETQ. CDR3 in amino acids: CASSTAGGRVYEQYF. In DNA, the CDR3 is TGCGCCAGCAGCACCGCTGGGGGAAGAGTATACGAGCAGTACTTC.

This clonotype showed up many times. In DNA form, the CDR3 reads TGCGCCAGCGCACTAGCGGGAGCCTACGAGCAGTACTTC. Protein: CASALAGAYEQYF. V usage is TRBV5-1 and J usage is TRBJ2-7; 11 bases fit TRBD2. The CDR3 contains 13 residues. Losses at the gene ends were 7 bases for V and 2 bases for J; bases not matched to a gene: 2. Germline V gene lookup returns CDR1 SGHRS and CDR2 YFSETQ. Full variable domain (rest looked up from reference TRBV5-1 and TRBJ2-7): KAGVTQTPRYLIKTRGQQVTLSCSPISGHRSVSWYQQTPGQGLQFLFEYFSETQRNKGNFPGRFSGRQFSNSRSEMNVSTLELGDSALYLCASALAGAYEQYFGPGTRLTVT.

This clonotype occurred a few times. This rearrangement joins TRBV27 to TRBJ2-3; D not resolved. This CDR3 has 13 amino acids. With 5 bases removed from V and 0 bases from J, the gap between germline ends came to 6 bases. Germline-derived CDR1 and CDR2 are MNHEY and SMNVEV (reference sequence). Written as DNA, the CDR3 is TGTGCCAGCAGTCATACTAGCACAGATACGCAGTATTTT. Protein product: CASSHTSTDTQYF.

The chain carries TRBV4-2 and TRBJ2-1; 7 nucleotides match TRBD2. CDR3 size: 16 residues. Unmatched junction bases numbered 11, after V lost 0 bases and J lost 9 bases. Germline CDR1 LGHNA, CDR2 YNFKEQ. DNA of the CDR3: TGTGCCAGCAGCCAAGATCAGACGGCGGGAGCACGTGAGCAGTTCTTC. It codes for CASSQDQTAGAREQFF.

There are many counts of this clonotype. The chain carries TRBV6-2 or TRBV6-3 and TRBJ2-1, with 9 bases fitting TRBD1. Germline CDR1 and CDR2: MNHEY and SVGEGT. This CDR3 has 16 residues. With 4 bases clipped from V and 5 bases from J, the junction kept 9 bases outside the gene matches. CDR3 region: CASSSRRTGDHNEQFF. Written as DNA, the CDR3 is TGTGCCAGCAGTTCGCGGCGGACAGGGGACCACAATGAGCAGTTCTTC.

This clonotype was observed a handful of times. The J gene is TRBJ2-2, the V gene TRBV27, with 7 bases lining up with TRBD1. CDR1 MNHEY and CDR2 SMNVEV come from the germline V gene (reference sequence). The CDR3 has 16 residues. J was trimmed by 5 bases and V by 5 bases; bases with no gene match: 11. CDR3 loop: CASSPDRSPWTGELFF. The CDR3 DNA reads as TGTGCCAGCAGTCCGGACAGGTCCCCGTGGACCGGGGAGCTGTTTTTT.

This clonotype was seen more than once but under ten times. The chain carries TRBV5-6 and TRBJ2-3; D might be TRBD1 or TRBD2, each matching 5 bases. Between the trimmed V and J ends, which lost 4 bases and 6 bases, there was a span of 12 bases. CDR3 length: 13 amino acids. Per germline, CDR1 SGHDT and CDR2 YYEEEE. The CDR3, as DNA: TGTGCCAGCAGCCCTGAGGGGTCCGATACGCAGTATTTT. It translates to CASSPEGSDTQYF.

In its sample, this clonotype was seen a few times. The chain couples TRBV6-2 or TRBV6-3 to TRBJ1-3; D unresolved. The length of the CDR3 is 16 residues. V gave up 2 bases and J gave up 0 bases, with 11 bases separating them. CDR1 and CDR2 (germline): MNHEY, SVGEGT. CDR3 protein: CASSYRRRTSGNTIYF. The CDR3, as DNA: TGTGCCAGCAGTTACCGTCGGCGCACCTCTGGAAACACCATATATTTT.

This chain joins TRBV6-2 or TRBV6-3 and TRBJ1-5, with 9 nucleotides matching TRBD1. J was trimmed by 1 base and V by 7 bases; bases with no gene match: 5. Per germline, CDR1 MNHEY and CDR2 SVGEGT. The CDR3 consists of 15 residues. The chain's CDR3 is CASNSGTGSNQPQHF. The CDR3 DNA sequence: TGTGCCAGCAACTCCGGGACAGGGAGCAATCAGCCCCAGCATTTT.

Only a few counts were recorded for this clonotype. Here the CDR3 DNA reads TGTGCCAGCAGCCCCACGGCCTCTAACTATGGCTACACCTTC. It encodes CASSPTASNYGYTF. The chain has TRBV6-6 and TRBJ1-2; no reliable D call. The ends were cut back, 6 bases at V and 0 bases at J, with 11 bases in the middle. This CDR3 spans 14 amino acids. From germline, CDR1 is MNHNY and CDR2 SVGAGI (reference sequence).

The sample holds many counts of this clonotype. The CDR3 region is CASSLGDSQGREQYF. The CDR3 DNA follows: TGTGCCAGCAGCCTAGGGGACAGCCAGGGGCGGGAGCAGTACTTC. This chain links TRBV27 with TRBJ2-7; 7 bases are shared with TRBD1. Per germline, CDR1 MNHEY and CDR2 SMNVEV (reference sequence). Germline trimming cut 6 bases from V and 7 bases from J; bases unmatched to any gene: 15. CDR3 length equals 15 residues.

The chain's CDR3 is CASSQEWGGGYTF. The DNA of the CDR3 is TGCGCCAGCAGCCAAGAATGGGGAGGTGGCTACACCTTC. This chain links TRBV4-1 with TRBJ1-2; D is unresolved. The germline CDR1 and CDR2 sequences are MGHRA and YSYEKL. CDR3 size: 13 residues. Deletions cut 0 bases from V and 7 bases from J, with 9 bases between.

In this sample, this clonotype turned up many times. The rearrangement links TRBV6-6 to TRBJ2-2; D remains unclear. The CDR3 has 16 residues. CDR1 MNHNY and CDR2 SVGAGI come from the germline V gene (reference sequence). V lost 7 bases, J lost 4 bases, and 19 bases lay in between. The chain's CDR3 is CASTEAEWFGTGELFF. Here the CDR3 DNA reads TGTGCCAGCACCGAAGCCGAGTGGTTTGGCACCGGGGAGCTGTTTTTT.

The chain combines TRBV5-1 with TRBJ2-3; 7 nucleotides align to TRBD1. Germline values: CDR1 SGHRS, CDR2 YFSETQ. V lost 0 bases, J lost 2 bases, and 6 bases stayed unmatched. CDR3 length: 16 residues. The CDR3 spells CASSLALGQATDTQYF. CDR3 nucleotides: TGCGCCAGCAGCTTGGCCCTAGGACAGGCCACAGATACGCAGTATTTT.